This TCR beta chain was documented in a study of blood T cell repertoires in COVID-19. In the original workflow: Amplification with reference gene primers provided the estimates of nucleated cell counts. Libraries were prepared by immunoSEQ multiplex PCR; TCRdb keeps only in-frame clonotypes and omits some of them. V and J calls and clone size are as listed in that table; D and trimming were resolved from the DNA. The sample has about 89,000 clones, about three quarters seen once. This clonotype originated in a human donor in a cohort sampled during active COVID-19. The sample was peripheral blood.

CDR3: CASSISGRDNEQFF. CDR3 in DNA: TGTGCCAGTAGTATAAGCGGGAGGGACAATGAGCAGTTCTTC. The chain is built from TRBV19 and TRBJ2-1; 10 bases match TRBD2. Trimming took 2 bases from V and 5 from J; bases not matched to a gene: 0. Germline CDR1 and CDR2: LNHDA and SQIVND (reference sequence). The CDR3 is 14 residues long.